The TCR beta chain described here comes from a study of blood T cell repertoires in COVID-19. Within 2 weeks of study entry, exposed participants had contacted a PCR-confirmed or clinician-diagnosed COVID-19 case. This clone turned up a few times. How the authors handled the data: Amplifying reference gene primers gave estimates of nucleated cell counts. Some clones are missing from TCRdb's copy, which holds only in-frame ones; the method was immunoSEQ multiplex PCR. V and J calls and clone size follow that table, whereas D and trimming were derived from the DNA. The sample has 250,000 to 300,000 clones, about nine tenths seen once. Input material: PBMCs or T cells enriched from blood (not recorded which). The sequence came from a woman between 45 and 65 years old who had been exposed to COVID-19.

CDR3 loop: CASSFPPGQGVNNEQFF. The CDR3, as DNA: TGTGCCAGCAGTTTTCCCCCGGGACAGGGGGTTAACAATGAGCAGTTCTTC. V is TRBV28 and J is TRBJ2-1; 11 bases are shared with TRBD1. The CDR3 is 17 amino acids. With 3 bases clipped from V and 5 bases from J, the junction kept 9 bases outside the gene matches. Germline CDR1 MDHEN, CDR2 SYDVKM.